This T cell receptor (beta chain) came from a study of neurological immune-mediated disorders. Findings and caveats of the study: The absence of shared CDR3 amino acid sequences among expanded clones across subjects suggests private repertoires in all groups.

This clonotype showed up many times. Its antigen remains unidentified. Indicated time point: longitudinal time-point 2. TCRdb called the 5' RACE reads again in MiXCR, with one record for every CDR3 protein. The sample lists fewer than 35,000 distinct CDR3 sequences, around 13% seen once, with roughly 2.3% in the top ten. The CDR3 runs 14 residues. Looked up from germline, CDR1 is LGHDT and CDR2 is YNNKEL (reference sequence). Trimming took 6 bases from V and 6 from J, leaving 14 bases between them. The specimen sequenced was PBMCs. The chain combines TRBV3-1 with TRBJ2-2; maybe TRBD2 (5 bases). The source of this sequence is a woman in her thirties or forties in good health. In nucleotides, the CDR3 is TGTGCCAGCAGTCGAGGACTCGACGCCGGGGAGCTGTTTTTT. Its translation: CASSRGLDAGELFF.